This paragraph covers one T cell receptor beta chain sequence. The sample holds a few counts of this clone. Its target antigen remains unknown. Per-nucleotide qualities are absent, and no much larger clonotype sits a single base away. In the germline V gene, CDR1 corresponds to ENHRY and CDR2 to SYGVKD. Inclusive of the bounding cysteine and phenylalanine, the CDR3 is 16 residues long. Of all the DNA, just the CDR3 is kept, 48 bases in frame from base 1. V is shortened by 0 bases, J by 3 bases, and the region joining them spans 14 bases. The data are from a study of blood T cell repertoires in COVID-19 (dated by TCRdb to 2020 to 2021). Study-level background: Collaborator samples came from the United States, Italy and Spain and covered acute and convalescent phases of COVID-19. Where available, HLA class I and class II types were taken from metadata supplied by the sample provider and were not determined by assay-based typing. The samples were drawn from the first 160 participants of the ongoing ImmuneRACE study and from more than 1,000 subjects provided by 6 global collaborators. The repertoires were made available in a free public database intended to serve as a resource for research on the immune response to SARS-CoV-2. Subjects who had been exposed to COVID-19, were actively infected with it, or had recovered from it provided the deeply sampled blood TCRbeta repertoires that made up the dataset. The material from the prospective study consisted of cDNA or gDNA derived from T cells, B-cell-depleted T cells, or PBMCs. The sample metadata nearly always contained a de-identified subject ID, COVID-19 status, age in years and sex. Study-level results and caveats: The quantity of clinical and demographic metadata differed by source and by participant and was supplied without curation.

TCRbeta CDR3 regions were amplified from genomic DNA by means of the immunoSEQ Assay, a bias-controlled multiplex PCR. Regarding the original processing steps: Within the assay, amplification of reference gene primers was used to estimate how many nucleated cells each sample contained. To quantify the absolute abundance of each unique TCRbeta CDR3 rearrangement, sequence reads were collapsed and filtered. For each sample, productive Simpson clonality was calculated by taking the square root of Simpson's diversity index across productive rearrangements. TCRdb took over this immuneACCESS table, retaining in-frame rearrangements with V and J assigned. Such tables are incomplete; in checked studies, under half of the missing clones stem from an unresolved V gene, and the remainder is unexplained. The V and J calls and the clone size are those of that table, but D and trimming were determined from the DNA. This sample gives over 150,000 clones in total; 75% to 80% of them show up just once. The ten largest clonotypes hold roughly 1.7% of the sample.

Each collaborating institution followed its own protocols to collect whole blood in K2EDTA tubes. For TCRbeta analysis, collaborators shipped samples as frozen whole blood, isolated PBMCs, or DNA extracted from either of those sample types. Sequencing was done on a sample of peripheral blood. The TCR was taken from a man older than 75 with acute or convalescent COVID-19. The sequence is built from TRBV10-3 and TRBJ1-2; a confident D gene designation cannot be given. The base sequence is TGTGCCATCAGTGAGTCGAAGGCAGGTGGCGACTATGGCTACACCTTC. It translates to CAISESKAGGDYGYTF.